The 26 T cell receptor beta chains below come from one sample, sequenced in a study of blood T cell repertoires in COVID-19. The repertoire was sequenced with immunoSEQ multiplex PCR; TCRdb's copy has only in-frame clones and lacks some. The table lists about 160,000 clones, under 85% of them singletons. The specimen sequenced was peripheral blood. These receptor sequences come from a man in his 70s with acute or convalescent COVID-19.

The chain uses TRBV6-5 and TRBJ1-5; D remains unclear. This CDR3 has 13 residues. Deletions cut 4 bases from V and 0 bases from J, with 4 bases between. Germline-derived CDR1 and CDR2 are MNHEY and SVGAGI. The CDR3 DNA reads TGTGCCAGCAGTTTAAATAGCAATCAGCCCCAGCATTTT. Translated, it gives CASSLNSNQPQHF.

This clone was counted at least ten times. The rearrangement joins TRBV6-5 to TRBJ1-1, with D possibly TRBD1 on 5 matching bases. The CDR3 consists of 15 residues. Germline-derived CDR1 and CDR2 are MNHEY and SVGAGI. The V end lost 6 bases, the J end lost 1 base, and 15 bases lay between the germline ends. The CDR3 coding sequence is TGTGCCAGCAGGGGCTTTACAGGAGAGAACACTGAAGCTTTCTTT. It specifies CASRGFTGENTEAFF.

This clone appeared a few times. J is TRBJ2-7 and V is TRBV10-2; 11 bases fit TRBD1. Germline values: CDR1 WSHSY, CDR2 SAAADI. With V trimmed by 7 bases and J by 3 bases, 5 bases remained unmatched. The CDR3 extends over 14 amino acids. CDR3 sequence reads: CASITDRGHYEQYF. The CDR3 DNA is TGCGCCAGCATTACGGACAGGGGGCACTACGAGCAGTACTTC.

This chain uses TRBV7-3 with TRBJ2-1; 9 bases map to TRBD2. Trimming cost V 5 bases and J 0 bases; bases outside gene matches: 8. The CDR3 runs to 17 residues. Germline CDR1 and CDR2: SGHTA and FQGTGA. CDR3 region: CASSIEVSGSSYNEQFF. The DNA for the CDR3 is TGTGCCAGCAGCATCGAGGTTAGCGGGAGCTCCTACAATGAGCAGTTCTTC. The full variable domain, rest sourced from reference TRBV7-3 and TRBJ2-1, is GAGVSQTPSNKVTEKGKYVELRCDPISGHTALYWYRQSLGQGPEFLIYFQGTGAADDSGLPNDRFFAVRPEGSVSTLKIQRTERGDSAVYLCASSIEVSGSSYNEQFFGPGTRLTVL.

This chain connects TRBV3-1 (or the pseudogene TRBV3-2) to TRBJ1-1; D unresolved. Trimming cost V 0 bases and J 1 base, with 9 bases left between them. CDR3 length: 15 amino acids. Germline CDR1 LGHDT, CDR2 YNNKEL (reference sequence). The DNA of the CDR3 is TGTGCCAGCAGCCAAGAAGCTTTCCAGAACACTGAAGCTTTCTTT. The encoded protein is CASSQEAFQNTEAFF.

The chain links TRBV2 to TRBJ1-3; no clear D. Trimming shortened V by 6 bases and J by 3 bases, and 6 bases separated the two germline ends. CDR1 SNHLY and CDR2 FYNNEI come from the germline V gene. The CDR3 contains 12 residues. The DNA for the CDR3 is TGTGCCAGCAGGGGCCTTGGAAACACCATATATTTT. Translated: CASRGLGNTIYF.

V usage is TRBV21-1 and J usage is TRBJ2-1; the table's D call, TRBD1, has no DNA check behind it. TRBV21-1 is a pseudogene locus. This CDR3 contains 14 residues. The CDR3, as DNA: TGTGCCAGCCTCCCAGGGCCCTCCTACAATGAGCAGTTCTTC. Its translation is CASLPGPSYNEQFF.

The chain links TRBV28 to TRBJ1-1; 10 bases map to TRBD1. V gave up 6 bases and J gave up 0 bases; unmatched junction bases: 7. This CDR3 has 16 residues. Germline CDR1 is MDHEN and CDR2 is SYDVKM. CDR3 residues: CASRETGGRMNTEAFF. CDR3 in DNA: TGTGCCAGCAGAGAGACAGGGGGCCGAATGAACACTGAAGCTTTCTTT. The whole variable domain, remainder taken from reference TRBV28 and TRBJ1-1, is DVKVTQSSRYLVKRTGEKVFLECVQDMDHENMFWYRQDPGLGLRLIYFSYDVKMKEKGDIPEGYSVSREKKERFSLILESASTNQTSMYLCASRETGGRMNTEAFFGQGTRLTVV.

V gene TRBV14 combines with J gene TRBJ2-7; TRBD2 aligns across 10 bases. This CDR3 region has 15 residues. Germline V gene sequence: CDR1 SGHDN, CDR2 FVKESK. Unmatched junction bases numbered 7, after V lost 3 bases and J lost 5 bases. CDR3 nucleotide sequence: TGTGCCAGCAGCCAGTTGGGACTAGCGTTAGACGAGCAGTACTTC. This encodes CASSQLGLALDEQYF.

This clone was seen a handful of times. The chain combines TRBV16 with TRBJ1-1; D possibly corresponds to TRBD1 (6 bases). Germline CDR1 and CDR2: KGHSY and FQNENV. Trimming removed 5 bases from V and 3 bases from J, with 13 bases in between. The CDR3 is made up of 14 amino acids. CDR3 protein: CASSEQGGDTEAFF. CDR3 DNA sequence: TGTGCCAGCAGCGAACAGGGTGGGGACACTGAAGCTTTCTTT.

Only one count was recorded for this clone. This chain links TRBV6-2 or TRBV6-3 with TRBJ1-1; no clear D gene. The CDR3 is 12 residues long. Looked up from germline, CDR1 is MNHEY and CDR2 is SVGEGT. Trimming took 2 bases from V and 5 from J, leaving 6 bases between them. CDR3 protein: CASSYMRTEAFF. The CDR3 bases are TGTGCCAGCAGTTACATGAGGACTGAAGCTTTCTTT.

The genes are TRBV11-2 and TRBJ1-1; no definite D call. Per the germline V gene, CDR1 is SGHAT and CDR2 is FQNNGV. The CDR3 runs to 13 residues. V was clipped by 5 bases and J by 4 bases, with 11 bases between them. The CDR3 loop is CASSPDYSTEAFF. CDR3 coding DNA: TGTGCCAGCAGCCCGGACTATTCCACTGAAGCTTTCTTT.

The rearrangement links TRBV3-1 (or the pseudogene TRBV3-2) to TRBJ2-2; no definite D call. V gave up 0 bases and J gave up 7 bases, with 15 bases separating them. Germline assignment: CDR1 LGHDT and CDR2 YNNKEL (reference sequence). The CDR3 loop spans 16 amino acids. CDR3 amino acids: CASSQDALTRGGELFF. The CDR3 nucleotides read TGTGCCAGCAGCCAAGACGCCCTAACTCGAGGCGGGGAGCTGTTTTTT.

The V call is TRBV5-1, the J call TRBJ2-3; weak D call: TRBD2 (6 bases). Trimming shortened V by 4 bases and J by 6 bases, and 12 bases separated the two germline ends. Germline lookup yields CDR1 SGHRS and CDR2 YFSETQ. CDR3 length: 13 residues. The CDR3 spells CASSPSSGDTQYF. As DNA, the CDR3 is TGCGCCAGCAGCCCTAGCAGCGGGGATACGCAGTATTTT.

Worth noting for this clone: The same CDR3 can be traced to other DNA sequences in this sample. V is TRBV19 and J is TRBJ2-2; possible D gene TRBD1, 5 bases. The CDR3 loop spans 14 amino acids. The V gene lost 1 base and the J gene lost 2 bases, with 5 bases spanning the gap. Germline assignment: CDR1 LNHDA and CDR2 SQIVND (reference sequence). CDR3 protein: CASSIGGNTGELFF. The CDR3 region has the DNA TGTGCCAGTAGTATAGGGGGCAACACCGGGGAGCTGTTTTTT.

The chain has TRBV27 and TRBJ2-2; 10 positions agree with TRBD2. CDR1 is MNHEY, CDR2 SMNVEV, per germline (reference sequence). The trim removed 8 bases at V and 8 bases at J, leaving 8 bases unmatched. The CDR3 has 14 residues. The CDR3 DNA follows: TGTGCCAGCCAGCGGGAGGGCCTCAGGGGGGAGCTGTTTTTT. The encoded protein is CASQREGLRGELFF.

J is TRBJ2-1 and V is TRBV19; the match to TRBD2 covers 11 bases. Germline V gene data show CDR1 as LNHDA and CDR2 as SQIVND (reference sequence). The CDR3 has 15 amino acids. V trimming: 5 bases; J trimming: 2 bases; junction bases outside the gene matches: 2. This chain's CDR3 is CASSGGLAAYNEQFF. The CDR3 region has the DNA TGTGCCAGTAGTGGGGGACTAGCGGCCTACAATGAGCAGTTCTTC.

This clone showed up just a few times. The chain combines TRBV27 with TRBJ2-5; D gene unclear. V was shortened by 5 bases and J by 5 bases, with 12 bases between the two germline ends. Germline assignment: CDR1 MNHEY and CDR2 SMNVEV (reference sequence). This CDR3 region has 13 residues. The CDR3 region is CASSKRVRETQYF. The CDR3 DNA reads TGTGCCAGCAGTAAACGGGTGCGGGAGACCCAGTACTTC.

The chain combines TRBV5-6 with TRBJ1-4, with D tentatively TRBD1 (6 bases). Trimming stripped 0 bases from V and 0 bases from J, with 12 bases between. The CDR3 extends over 17 amino acids. Germline V gene lookup returns CDR1 SGHDT and CDR2 YYEEEE. For the CDR3, the DNA is TGTGCCAGCAGCTTGGGTCACAGGGCTGCAACTAATGAAAAACTGTTTTTT. This translates into CASSLGHRAATNEKLFF.

In this sample, this clone turned up a few times. J is TRBJ2-7 and V is TRBV6-5, with unresolved D. Trimming took off 0 bases at V and 6 bases at J, with 9 bases between the two ends. This CDR3 is built from 13 residues. Per germline, CDR1 MNHEY and CDR2 SVGAGI. Written as DNA, the CDR3 is TGTGCCAGCAGTTACTCGAAAGCCCGCGAGCAGTACTTC. It encodes CASSYSKAREQYF.

The chain carries TRBV11-3 and TRBJ2-5; 8 positions agree with TRBD1. The J segment lost 4 bases and the V segment lost 5 bases, leaving 3 bases of the junction unmatched. The CDR3 has 13 residues. CDR1 is SGHNT, CDR2 YENEEA, per germline. The CDR3 nucleotides are TGTGCCAGCAGCCGGACAGGGTTAGAGACCCAGTACTTC. Its protein product is CASSRTGLETQYF.

This chain connects TRBV2 to TRBJ1-1, with 8 bases that match TRBD1. V was pared by 6 bases and J by 1 base, with 13 bases of the junction left unmatched. CDR1 is SNHLY and CDR2 is FYNNEI in the germline V gene. The CDR3 loop spans 17 amino acids. The DNA of the CDR3 is TGTGCCAGCAGAGAATATTGGAAAGACAGGGGGAACACTGAAGCTTTCTTT. Protein sequence: CASREYWKDRGNTEAFF.

V and J are TRBV28 and TRBJ1-5; the match to TRBD1 covers 11 bases. The length of the CDR3 is 15 residues. CDR1 is MDHEN, CDR2 SYDVKM, per germline. With V trimmed by 6 bases and J by 6 bases, 7 bases remained unmatched. The CDR3 loop is CASRPGTGGTQPQHF. CDR3 DNA sequence: TGTGCCAGCAGGCCCGGGACAGGGGGAACTCAGCCCCAGCATTTT.

This clone appeared once. The CDR3 region is CASSEYQETQYF. For the CDR3, the DNA is TGTGCCAGCAGCGAGTACCAAGAGACCCAGTACTTC. This chain joins TRBV7-6 and TRBJ2-5, with unresolved D. CDR3 length: 12 amino acids. The ends were cut back, 5 bases at V and 0 bases at J, with 4 bases in the middle. CDR1 is SGHVS, CDR2 FNYEAQ, per germline. Combining the CDR3 with reference TRBV7-6 and TRBJ2-5 gives the whole variable domain GAGVSQSPRYKVTKRGQDVALRCDPISGHVSLYWYRQALGQGPEFLTYFNYEAQQDKSGLPNDRFSAERPEGSISTLTIQRTEQRDSAMYRCASSEYQETQYFGPGTRLLVL.

A word on this clone: Other DNA sequences in the same sample also yield this CDR3. The V and J genes are TRBV29-1 and TRBJ1-1; TRBD1 matches at 8 bases. The junction had 5 bases not matched to a gene; V was cut back by 6 bases and J by 2 bases. The CDR3 extends over 13 amino acids. Germline CDR1 and CDR2: SQVTM and ANQGSEA. The CDR3: CSVDRGLNTEAFF. DNA of the CDR3: TGCAGCGTCGACAGGGGACTAAACACTGAAGCTTTCTTT.

The chain has TRBV11-2 and TRBJ2-3, with TRBD2 matching over 16 bases. There are 17 residues in the CDR3. Per germline, CDR1 SGHAT and CDR2 FQNNGV. V shed 5 bases and J 6 bases; nucleotides not matched to a gene: 8. CDR3 loop: CASSTGLAGGVGDTQYF. As DNA, the CDR3 is TGTGCCAGCAGCACGGGACTAGCGGGAGGGGTAGGGGATACGCAGTATTTT.